This is a list of T cell receptor beta chains from one sample in a study of beta chain features in type 1 diabetes. Data came from immunoSEQ multiplex PCR; TCRdb stores just in-frame clones and leaves some out. The sample shows under 90,000 clones, roughly 30% of them seen only once. The specimen was stem cell memory CD4+ T cells from blood. The receptors derive from a woman under 30 in good health. CDR3s include the opening cysteine and the closing phenylalanine or tryptophan. D genes are given only for firm matches. Expanded clones are given a class, and other clones once, few, many or no size at all.

cdr3_nt cdr3_aa j_call v_call clone_size d_call
TGTGCCAGCAGTTATTCTGGGGGCCTAAGAGTGGCTTTCTTT CASSYSGGLRVAFF TRBJ1-1 TRBV6-5 . .
TGTGCCAGCAGTGCTACGACCGGAGTTGGCTACACCTTC CASSATTGVGYTF TRBJ1-2 TRBV7-3 few .
TGTGCCAGCAGCTTTGGGACATTGATTAGGTCAAACTACGAGCAGTACTTC CASSFGTLIRSNYEQYF TRBJ2-7 TRBV7-9 . .
TGTGCCAGCTCACAGTTAGACAGGGTCCATGAGCAGTTCTTC CASSQLDRVHEQFF TRBJ2-1 TRBV18 few TRBD1
TGTGCCAGCAGCTTAAGTGGACAGGGGACCGAGCAGTACTTC CASSLSGQGTEQYF TRBJ2-7 TRBV7-9 few TRBD1
TGTGCCAGCAGCTTAGACGGTTATACGCAGTATTTT CASSLDGYTQYF TRBJ2-3 TRBV11-3 . .
TGTGCCAGCAGCTGGGGAGGGGATTCACCCCTCCACTTT CASSWGGDSPLHF TRBJ1-6 TRBV7-9 . .
TGTGCCAGCAGTTACTCGGCAGGGATAGACTATGGCTACACCTTC CASSYSAGIDYGYTF TRBJ1-2 TRBV6-6 . .
TGTGCCATCAGCTTGACAGGGGAGGATGGCTACACCTTC CAISLTGEDGYTF TRBJ1-2 TRBV10-3 few TRBD1
TGTGCCAGCAGCTTAGGCCAGTCCAACCAAGAGACCCAGTACTTC CASSLGQSNQETQYF TRBJ2-5 TRBV7-8 few .
TGTGCCAGCAGTTATTCCGGGACAGCCTACGAGCAGTACTTC CASSYSGTAYEQYF TRBJ2-7 TRBV2 . TRBD1
TGTGCCTGGAGCCCCCAGGGCAATCAGCCCCAGCATTTT CAWSPQGNQPQHF TRBJ1-5 TRBV30 . .
TGTGCCAGCAGCCCATTCCCAAACTATGGCTACACCTTC CASSPFPNYGYTF TRBJ1-2 TRBV11-2 . .
TGTGCCAGCAGCTTGAGGCGGCTCTCTGGGGCCAACGTCCTGACTTTC CASSLRRLSGANVLTF TRBJ2-6 TRBV5-8 . .
TGCGCCAGCAGCTCGGGAGCGGGGGGGGCACAAGATACGCAGTATTTT CASSSGAGGAQDTQYF TRBJ2-3 TRBV5-1 . TRBD2
TGTGCCAGCAGCTTAGAGAGGAACACTGAAGCTTTCTTT CASSLERNTEAFF TRBJ1-1 TRBV7-2 . .
TGTGCCTTAACGGGGATCACTGAAGCTTTCTTT CALTGITEAFF TRBJ1-1 TRBV30 few .
TGTGCCAGCAGCGTAGTGGCGGGGAACACCGGGGAGCTGTTTTTT CASSVVAGNTGELFF TRBJ2-2 TRBV9 . .
TGTGCCATCAGTGGTATTGGAGCTACGATTAGGTACTTC CAISGIGATIRYF TRBJ2-7 TRBV10-3 few .
TGTGCCAGCAGCATGACAGGGGAGCTCACCGGGGAGCTGTTTTTT CASSMTGELTGELFF TRBJ2-2 TRBV7-3 . TRBD1
TGTGCCAGCAGTTACTCGGCCGGGGCCTACGAGCAGTACTTC CASSYSAGAYEQYF TRBJ2-7 TRBV6-5 few .
TGTGCCAGCAGCTTCCGGACTAGCAGTGAGCAGTTCTTC CASSFRTSSEQFF TRBJ2-1 TRBV7-2 . TRBD2